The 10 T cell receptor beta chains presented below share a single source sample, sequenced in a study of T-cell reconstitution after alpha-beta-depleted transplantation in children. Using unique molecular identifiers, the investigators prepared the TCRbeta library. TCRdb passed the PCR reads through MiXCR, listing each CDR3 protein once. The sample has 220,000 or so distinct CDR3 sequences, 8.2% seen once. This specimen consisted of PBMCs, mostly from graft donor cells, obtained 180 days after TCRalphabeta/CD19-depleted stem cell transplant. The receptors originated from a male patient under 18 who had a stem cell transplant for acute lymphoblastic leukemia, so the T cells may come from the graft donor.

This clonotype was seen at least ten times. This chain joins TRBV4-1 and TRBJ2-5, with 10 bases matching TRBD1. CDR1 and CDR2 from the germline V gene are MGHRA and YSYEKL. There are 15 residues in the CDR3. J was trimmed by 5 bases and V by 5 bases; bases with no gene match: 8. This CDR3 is CASSAWDRGRETQYF. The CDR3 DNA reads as TGCGCCAGCAGCGCCTGGGACAGGGGACGGGAGACCCAGTACTTC.

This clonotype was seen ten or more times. The CDR3, as DNA: TGTGCCATCAGTGAGCCTCGCGGGACAGGGAACACTGAAGCTTTCTTT. This codes for CAISEPRGTGNTEAFF. The chain is built from TRBV10-3 and TRBJ1-1, with 8 positions matching TRBD1. V trimming: 2 bases; J trimming: 1 base; junction bases outside the gene matches: 6. CDR1 and CDR2 (germline): ENHRY, SYGVKD. CDR3 size: 16 residues.

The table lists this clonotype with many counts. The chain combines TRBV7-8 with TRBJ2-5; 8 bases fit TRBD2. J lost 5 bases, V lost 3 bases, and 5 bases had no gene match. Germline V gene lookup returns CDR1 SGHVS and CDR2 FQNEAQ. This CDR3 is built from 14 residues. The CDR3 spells CASSFRGGRETQYF. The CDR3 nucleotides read TGTGCCAGCAGCTTCCGGGGGGGCCGTGAGACCCAGTACTTC.

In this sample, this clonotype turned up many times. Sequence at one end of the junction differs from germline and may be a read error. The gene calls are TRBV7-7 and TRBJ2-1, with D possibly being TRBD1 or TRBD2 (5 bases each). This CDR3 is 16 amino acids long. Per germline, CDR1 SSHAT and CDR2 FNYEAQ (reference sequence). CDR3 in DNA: TGTGCTAGCAGCCCCGGGGCCTCGAGCTCCTACAATGAGCAGTTCTTC. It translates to CASSPGASSSYNEQFF.

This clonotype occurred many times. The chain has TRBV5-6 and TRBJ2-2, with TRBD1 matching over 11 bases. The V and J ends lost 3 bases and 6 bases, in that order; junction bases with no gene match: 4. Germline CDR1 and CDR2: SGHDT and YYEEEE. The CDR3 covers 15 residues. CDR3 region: CASSSPGQGAGELFF. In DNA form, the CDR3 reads TGTGCCAGCAGCTCCCCGGGACAGGGGGCCGGGGAGCTGTTTTTT.

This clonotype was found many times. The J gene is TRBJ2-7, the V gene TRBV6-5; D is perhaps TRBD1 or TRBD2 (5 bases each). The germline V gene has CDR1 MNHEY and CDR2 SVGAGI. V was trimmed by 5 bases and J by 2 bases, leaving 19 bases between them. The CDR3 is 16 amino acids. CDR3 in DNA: TGTGCCAGCAGTACACACGGCCTCGTGGGGGCCTACGAGCAGTACTTC. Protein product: CASSTHGLVGAYEQYF.

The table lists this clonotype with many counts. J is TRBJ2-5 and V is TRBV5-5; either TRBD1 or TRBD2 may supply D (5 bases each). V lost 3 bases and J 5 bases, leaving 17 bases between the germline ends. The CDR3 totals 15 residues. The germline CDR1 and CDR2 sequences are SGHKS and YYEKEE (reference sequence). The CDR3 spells CASSWTPGFGETQYF. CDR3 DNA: TGTGCCAGCAGCTGGACTCCAGGGTTCGGGGAGACCCAGTACTTC.

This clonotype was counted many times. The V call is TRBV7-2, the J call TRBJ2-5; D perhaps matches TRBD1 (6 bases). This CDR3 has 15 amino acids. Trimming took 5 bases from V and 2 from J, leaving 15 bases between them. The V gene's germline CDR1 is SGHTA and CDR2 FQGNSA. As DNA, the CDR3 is TGTGCCAGCAGCGCCAAGATGGGGGCACAAGAGACCCAGTACTTC. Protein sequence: CASSAKMGAQETQYF. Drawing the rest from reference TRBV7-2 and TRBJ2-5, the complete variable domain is GAGVSQSPSNKVTEKGKDVELRCDPISGHTALYWYRQSLGQGLEFLIYFQGNSAPDKSGLPSDRFSAERTGGSVSTLTIQRTQQEDSAVYLCASSAKMGAQETQYFGPGTRLLVL.

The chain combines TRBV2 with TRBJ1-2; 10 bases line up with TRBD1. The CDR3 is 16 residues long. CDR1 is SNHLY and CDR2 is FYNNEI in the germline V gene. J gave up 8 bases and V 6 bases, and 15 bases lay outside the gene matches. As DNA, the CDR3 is TGTGCCAGCAGGGCCGCTATCCGGGACAGGGGATGGGGCTACACCTTC. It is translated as CASRAAIRDRGWGYTF.

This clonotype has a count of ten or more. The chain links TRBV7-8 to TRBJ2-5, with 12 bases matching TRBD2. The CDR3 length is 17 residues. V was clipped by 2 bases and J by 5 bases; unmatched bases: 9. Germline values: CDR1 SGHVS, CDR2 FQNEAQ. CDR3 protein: CASSLPSGGALIETQYF. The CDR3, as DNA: TGTGCCAGCAGCTTACCTAGCGGGGGGGCCCTCATCGAGACCCAGTACTTC.